These T cell receptor beta chains were read from a single sample in a study of technical replicates of blood from a handful of donors. The method was immunoSEQ multiplex PCR; TCRdb's version includes in-frame clones alone and lacks a portion of them. The top ten clones hold around 3.9% of a sample with roughly 79,000 clones, around four fifths of them seen once. The sample taken for sequencing was PBMCs. These receptors all stem from a human donor in good health. Some clones in this sample may be carry-over from other donors' samples. Both conserved end residues are part of each CDR3. The D gene is left open where the match is weak. Not all rows give a size; the values are once, few, many and, for expanded clones, a class.

V gene,clone size,D gene,CDR3 length,J gene,CDR3 protein,CDR3 DNA
TRBV30,once,NA,12,TRBJ2-7,CAWSLGPYEQYF,TGTGCCTGGAGTCTAGGTCCCTACGAGCAGTACTTC
TRBV5-4,NA,NA,13,TRBJ2-1,CASRGGVHNEQFF,TGTGCAAGCAGGGGAGGAGTCCACAATGAGCAGTTCTTC
TRBV7-3,NA,TRBD2,15,TRBJ2-1,CASSPRLAGAHEQFF,TGTGCCAGCAGCCCCCGACTAGCGGGAGCCCATGAGCAGTTCTTC
TRBV18,NA,NA,15,TRBJ1-1,CASSPMGVEGTEAFF,TGTGCCAGCTCACCCATGGGAGTTGAAGGGACTGAAGCTTTCTTT
TRBV29-1,NA,TRBD2,12,TRBJ2-1,CSVGTSANEQFF,TGCAGCGTCGGGACTAGCGCAAATGAGCAGTTCTTC
TRBV2,NA,NA,14,TRBJ1-2,CASRKQGRAGGYTF,TGTGCCAGCAGGAAACAGGGTCGTGCCGGTGGCTACACCTTC
TRBV11-2,NA,TRBD2,15,TRBJ2-1,CASSFLAGVVDEQFF,TGTGCCAGCAGCTTCCTAGCGGGAGTTGTCGATGAGCAGTTCTTC
TRBV7-2,NA,NA,14,TRBJ1-2,CASSQGIQGNGYTF,TGTGCCAGCAGTCAGGGGATCCAGGGCAATGGCTACACCTTC
TRBV29-1,few,TRBD1,13,TRBJ1-2,CSVTKTGAYGYTF,TGCAGCGTTACGAAAACAGGGGCCTATGGCTACACCTTC
TRBV7-9,NA,NA,15,TRBJ1-6,CASSSQGMNNSPLHF,TGTGCCAGCAGCTCCCAGGGGATGAATAATTCACCCCTCCACTTT
TRBV5-4,NA,NA,15,TRBJ2-3,CASSLGLPRTDTQYF,TGTGCCAGCAGCCTGGGACTCCCTAGGACAGATACGCAGTATTTT
TRBV7-3,NA,TRBD2,15,TRBJ2-4,CASSEYGTSGNIQYF,TGTGCCAGCAGCGAGTACGGGACTAGCGGCAACATTCAGTACTTC
TRBV6-5,NA,NA,13,TRBJ1-1,CASRPVMNTEAFF,TGTGCCAGCAGACCAGTTATGAACACTGAAGCTTTCTTT
TRBV5-4,few,TRBD1,16,TRBJ1-1,CASSPRQGKVNTEAFF,TGTGCCAGCAGCCCAAGACAGGGGAAGGTGAACACTGAAGCTTTCTTT
TRBV6-6,NA,TRBD1,14,TRBJ1-2,CASNTGGDLDGYTF,TGTGCCAGCAATACAGGGGGGGACTTAGACGGCTACACCTTC
TRBV25-1,NA,TRBD2,15,TRBJ2-1,CASNLAGGRVEEQFF,TGTGCCAGCAACCTAGCGGGAGGGCGGGTTGAGGAGCAGTTCTTC
TRBV6-4,few,TRBD2,16,TRBJ2-1,CASSDSAGGGLNEQFF,TGTGCCAGCAGTGACTCGGCGGGAGGGGGGCTCAATGAGCAGTTCTTC
TRBV18,once,TRBD1,13,TRBJ1-2,CASSPDREGGYTF,TGTGCCAGCTCACCGGACAGGGAGGGTGGCTACACCTTC
TRBV5-4,NA,NA,12,TRBJ2-7,CASSTSSYEQYF,TGTGCCAGCAGCACCAGCTCCTACGAGCAGTACTTC
TRBV29-1,NA,NA,11,TRBJ2-7,CSVERGSAQYF,TGCAGCGTTGAAAGGGGCTCCGCGCAGTACTTC
TRBV29-1,NA,TRBD1,10,TRBJ2-1,CSARTGEQFF,TGCAGCGCACGGACAGGAGAGCAGTTCTTC
TRBV6-1,NA,NA,14,TRBJ2-7,CASSATGLSYEQYF,TGTGCCAGCAGTGCGACAGGCCTTTCCTACGAGCAGTACTTC
TRBV6-5,NA,TRBD1,14,TRBJ2-5,CASTETGGIETQYF,TGTGCCAGCACCGAAACAGGGGGCATTGAGACCCAGTACTTC
TRBV4-1,few,TRBD1,13,TRBJ2-7,CASSGQGVGEQYF,TGCGCCAGCAGCGGACAGGGGGTTGGGGAGCAGTACTTC
TRBV4-1,NA,TRBD1,16,TRBJ1-1,CASSQGPQGQGTEAFF,TGCGCCAGCAGCCAAGGGCCCCAGGGACAGGGAACTGAAGCTTTCTTT